Shown below are 22 T cell receptor beta chains from a single sample sequenced in a study of PD-L1 blockade in urothelial cancer. Using immunoSEQ multiplex PCR, the repertoire was profiled, and TCRdb retains in-frame clones only, with some absent. Among 35,000 to 45,000 clones listed, approximately 80% were seen once. The sequencing used PBMCs, collected around atezolizumab (anti-PD-L1) treatment. These receptors all come from a man between 65 and 85 years old with urothelial cancer.

The genes are TRBV11-1 and TRBJ1-6; TRBD1 matches at 9 bases. Germline loops: CDR1 SGHAT, CDR2 FQDESV (reference sequence). CDR3 length: 14 amino acids. J lost 7 bases, V lost 5 bases, and 3 bases had no gene match. This CDR3 reads CASSIGQGNSPLHF. As DNA, the CDR3 is TGTGCCAGCAGCATCGGACAGGGGAATTCACCCCTCCACTTT.

The V call is TRBV30, the J call TRBJ1-2, with 7 nucleotides matching TRBD1. V dropped 3 bases and J dropped 8; count of bases not matched to a gene: 3. The CDR3 extends over 11 amino acids. Germline CDR1 is GTSNPN and CDR2 is SVGIG (reference sequence). The CDR3 here is CAWSYRGGYTF. DNA for the CDR3: TGTGCCTGGAGCTACAGGGGCGGCTACACCTTC.

The rearrangement links TRBV7-9 to TRBJ1-2; unclear D gene. CDR1 SEHNR and CDR2 FQNEAQ come from the germline V gene (reference sequence). The CDR3 is 14 residues long. The V gene lost 1 base and the J gene lost 0 bases, with 6 bases spanning the gap. In nucleotides, the CDR3 is TGTGCCAGCAGCTTAGACGACACTAACTATGGCTACACCTTC. Amino acids: CASSLDDTNYGYTF. Full variable domain (missing parts from reference TRBV7-9 and TRBJ1-2): DTGVSQNPRHKITKRGQNVTFRCDPISEHNRLYWYRQTLGQGPEFLTYFQNEAQLEKSRLLSDRFSAERPKGSFSTLEIQRTEQGDSAMYLCASSLDDTNYGYTFGSGTRLTVV.

This clone was counted between two and nine times. V gene TRBV19 combines with J gene TRBJ2-5, with TRBD2 identical over 9 bases. J was trimmed by 2 bases and V by 1 base; bases with no gene match: 8. The CDR3 is 17 amino acids. CDR1 and CDR2 (germline): LNHDA, SQIVND (reference sequence). DNA for the CDR3: TGTGCCAGTAGTATAGGGGGTAGCGGGAGCGTACAAGAGACCCAGTACTTC. Amino acids: CASSIGGSGSVQETQYF.

CDR3 in amino acids: CASSHGTLDYGYTF. The CDR3, as DNA: TGTGCCAGCTCTCACGGGACTTTGGACTATGGCTACACCTTC. This chain joins TRBV18 and TRBJ1-2, with D possibly being TRBD1 (5 bases). This CDR3 has 14 residues. Trimming left V 6 bases short and J 3 bases short, with 14 bases between. Looked up from germline, CDR1 is KGHSH and CDR2 is LQKENI.

The chain uses TRBV25-1 and TRBJ2-3, with D uncertain. V gave up 7 bases and J gave up 6 bases, with 11 bases separating them. This CDR3 has 12 amino acids. Germline CDR1 MGHDK, CDR2 SYGVNS. As DNA, the CDR3 is TGTGCCAGCAACCCGGGTTCCGATACGCAGTATTTT. Encoded protein: CASNPGSDTQYF.

V and J are TRBV30 and TRBJ2-7, with 10 bases aligning to TRBD2. Trimming cost V 4 bases and J 5 bases; bases outside gene matches: 5. This CDR3 has 13 amino acids. Germline V gene sequence: CDR1 GTSNPN, CDR2 SVGIG (reference sequence). In DNA form, the CDR3 reads TGTGCCTGGACTAGCGGGGGTTCGGACGAGCAGTACTTC. Amino acid sequence: CAWTSGGSDEQYF. The variable domain in full, with the rest retrieved from reference TRBV30 and TRBJ2-7, is SQTIHQWPATLVQPVGSPLSLECTVEGTSNPNLYWYRQAAGRGLQLLFYSVGIGQISSEVPQNLSASRPQDRQFILSSKKLLLSDSGFYLCAWTSGGSDEQYFGPGTRLTVT.

The V and J genes are TRBV15 and TRBJ2-7; 7 bases map to TRBD2. Germline V gene sequence: CDR1 LNHNV, CDR2 YYDKDF (reference sequence). The CDR3 is 17 residues long. With V trimmed by 1 base and J by 4 bases, 13 bases remained unmatched. CDR3 in DNA: TGTGCCACCAGCAGAGCCCTCGGGGAGGGGCCCCTTTACGAGCAGTACTTC. Translating it yields CATSRALGEGPLYEQYF.

V gene TRBV7-6 combines with J gene TRBJ1-1; a possible D gene is TRBD1 (6 bases). Trimming removed 5 bases from V and 7 bases from J, with 11 bases in between. CDR3 length: 12 amino acids. Germline CDR1 SGHVS, CDR2 FNYEAQ. The CDR3 region has the DNA TGTGCCAGCAGCCAAGGACAGCGTGAAGCTTTCTTT. Protein: CASSQGQREAFF.

The chain joins TRBV7-3 to TRBJ2-4, with D perhaps TRBD1 (6 bases). CDR1 is SGHTA, CDR2 FQGTGA, per germline. CDR3 length: 13 amino acids. The V end was cut by 2 bases, the J end by 7 bases, with 9 bases between. The CDR3 DNA follows: TGTGCCAGCAGCTTAGCTAGGGGGAACATTCAGTACTTC. Its protein product is CASSLARGNIQYF.

The J gene is TRBJ2-7, the V gene TRBV28; 8 nucleotides match TRBD1. Germline CDR1 reads MDHEN; CDR2 reads SYDVKM. Unmatched junction bases numbered 11, after V lost 5 bases and J lost 2 bases. This CDR3 contains 16 residues. DNA of the CDR3: TGTGCCAGCAGTCCCTCGGGACAGGTCCTCACCTACGAGCAGTACTTC. This sequence encodes CASSPSGQVLTYEQYF.

The V call is TRBV6-4, the J call TRBJ2-1; 12 bases are a match to TRBD2. Trimming took 5 bases from V and 9 from J; bases not matched to a gene: 11. The V gene's germline CDR1 is MRHNA and CDR2 SNTAGT. The CDR3 sequence is 16 residues long. CDR3 in amino acids: CASSPLAGGPHGEQFF. CDR3 sequence (DNA): TGTGCCAGCAGTCCTCTAGCGGGAGGGCCACACGGTGAGCAGTTCTTC.

V gene TRBV6-6 combines with J gene TRBJ2-3; 7 nucleotides align to TRBD2. V was clipped by 7 bases and J by 5 bases; unmatched bases: 6. Germline CDR1 MNHNY, CDR2 SVGAGI (reference sequence). CDR3 length: 13 residues. The CDR3 sequence: CASTREGRDTQYF. The DNA of the CDR3 is TGTGCCAGCACCAGGGAGGGAAGAGATACGCAGTATTTT.

The V gene is TRBV5-1, the J gene TRBJ2-7; D is undetermined. Germline V gives CDR1 SGHRS, CDR2 YFSETQ. V gave up 4 bases and J gave up 3 bases, with 11 bases separating them. The CDR3 has 13 amino acids. This CDR3 reads CASSISAVYEQYF. The DNA for the CDR3 is TGCGCCAGCAGCATCAGCGCGGTCTACGAGCAGTACTTC.

The CDR3 nucleotides read TGTGCCATACAACAGGGGGCAGGGTCACCCCTCCACTTT. Translation gives CAIQQGAGSPLHF. The rearrangement joins TRBV10-3 to TRBJ1-6; the match to TRBD1 covers 9 bases. This CDR3 is 13 amino acids long. Germline assignment: CDR1 ENHRY and CDR2 SYGVKD. The V segment lost 9 bases and the J segment 10 bases; nucleotides outside the gene matches: 7.

The chain is built from TRBV7-2 and TRBJ1-2; 10 bases match TRBD1. The trim removed 3 bases at V and 5 bases at J, leaving 6 bases unmatched. CDR3 size: 15 residues. Per germline, CDR1 SGHTA and CDR2 FQGNSA. This CDR3 is CASSFTGTGEYGYTF. CDR3 nucleotide sequence: TGTGCCAGCAGCTTCACGGGGACAGGGGAATATGGCTACACCTTC.

The CDR3 DNA reads TGTGCCAGCAGCCGAACTCAGGGTTGGGGATTTGGGAATGAGCAGTTCTTC. It is translated as CASSRTQGWGFGNEQFF. The V call is TRBV14, the J call TRBJ2-1; a possible D gene is TRBD1 (5 bases). CDR1 is SGHDN and CDR2 is FVKESK in the germline V gene. This CDR3 has 17 residues. The V end was cut by 4 bases, the J end by 7 bases, with 23 bases between.

V gene TRBV5-1 combines with J gene TRBJ2-6, with a weak D call TRBD2 (5 bases). V was pared by 0 bases and J by 0 bases, with 10 bases between. This CDR3 contains 17 residues. Germline CDR1 and CDR2: SGHRS and YFSETQ. CDR3 sequence reads: CASSLASSRSGANVLTF. CDR3 coding DNA: TGCGCCAGCAGCTTGGCTAGCTCCCGCTCTGGGGCCAACGTCCTGACTTTC.

This chain links TRBV11-1 with TRBJ2-5; 8 positions match TRBD2. CDR1 and CDR2 from the germline V gene are SGHAT and FQDESV (reference sequence). The CDR3 totals 15 residues. V lost 5 bases to trimming and J lost 2 bases; unmatched junction nucleotides: 7. This CDR3 reads CASSPGTRKQETQYF. The CDR3 DNA reads TGTGCCAGCAGCCCCGGGACTAGAAAACAAGAGACCCAGTACTTC.

This clone appeared a few times. The chain joins TRBV11-3 to TRBJ1-2, with a possible D match to TRBD1 (6 bases). Germline-derived CDR1 and CDR2 are SGHNT and YENEEA. Trimming stripped 4 bases from V and 7 bases from J, with 13 bases between. The length of the CDR3 is 13 residues. The CDR3 region is CASSSTGMSGYTF. The CDR3 nucleotides are TGTGCCAGCAGCTCCACAGGGATGAGTGGCTACACCTTC.

This sequence joins TRBV18 and TRBJ2-6; D gene uncertain. Germline-derived CDR1 and CDR2 are KGHSH and LQKENI. This CDR3 is built from 18 residues. V lost 2 bases to trimming and J lost 0 bases, with 14 bases between them. The DNA of the CDR3 is TGTGCCAGCTCACCATTGGGCTTCCAGAGCTCTGGGGCCAACGTCCTGACTTTC. It translates to CASSPLGFQSSGANVLTF.

The J gene is TRBJ1-1, the V gene TRBV19; TRBD1 might be the D (5 bases). The length of the CDR3 is 13 residues. V was shortened by 9 bases and J by 6 bases, with 17 bases between the two germline ends. Germline CDR1 LNHDA, CDR2 SQIVND (reference sequence). CDR3 nucleotides: TGTGCCAGCCGGGGGTTGGGGACCCCTGAAGCTTTCTTT. This codes for CASRGLGTPEAFF.